The clone carrying this T cell receptor (beta chain) was picked up many times. Its antigen is as yet unknown. The sample comes from a study of T cells in Graves' hyperthyroidism and ophthalmopathy. Study-level background: Upon initial diagnosis and before any treatment, peripheral blood was collected. The study, taken as a whole, reports: In blood, most of the thyroid clonotypes expanded above 0.001 were also present.

Amplification yielded TCR beta CDR3 regions, with RNA transcripts as the source. TCR CDR3 underwent first-round RT-PCR with the HTBI primer set. In TCRdb, the multiplex PCR reads were re-called with MiXCR into one record per CDR3 protein. The table includes more than 550,000 distinct CDR3 sequences, 17% detected once. Uncontrolled infection, other autoimmune disease, pregnancy or lactation barred patients from enrollment. The diagnostic basis comprised clinical symptoms, serum thyroxine and TRAb, thyroid ultrasound and orbital computed tomography. The V and J ends lost 2 bases and 0 bases respectively, with 8 bases between them. Germline V gives CDR1 DFQATT, CDR2 SNEGSKA (reference sequence). This CDR3 spans 14 amino acids.

What was sequenced was blood. V usage is TRBV20-1 and J usage is TRBJ1-3, with a tentative D call TRBD1 (5 bases). The clonotype comes from a man over 45 with Graves' hyperthyroidism. CDR3: CSARMGGSGNTIYF. The CDR3 DNA is TGCAGTGCTAGAATGGGGGGCTCTGGAAACACCATATATTTT.